These 23 T cell receptor beta chains were all obtained from the same sample, sequenced in a study of blood T cell repertoires in COVID-19. Measured with immunoSEQ multiplex PCR; TCRdb has only the in-frame clones, and not every one. The table shows 150,000 or so clones, with about 83% occurring only once. Sequenced sample: peripheral blood. The receptors originated from an older woman with COVID-19, enrolled during active disease.

This clone was seen a single time. This sequence joins TRBV19 and TRBJ2-1; D gene unclear. The germline V and J ends were trimmed by 5 bases and 9 bases, with 17 bases remaining between them. Germline V gives CDR1 LNHDA, CDR2 SQIVND (reference sequence). The CDR3 sequence is 14 residues long. The CDR3 DNA reads TGTGCCAGTAGTCCCTCCACCACGAGTTTTGAGCAGTTCTTC. It specifies CASSPSTTSFEQFF. The complete variable domain, with remaining parts taken from reference TRBV19 and TRBJ2-1, reads DGGITQSPKYLFRKEGQNVTLSCEQNLNHDAMYWYRQDPGQGLRLIYYSQIVNDFQKGDIAEGYSVSREKKESFPLTVTSAQKNPTAFYLCASSPSTTSFEQFFGPGTRLTVL.

This clone was recorded a few times. The V and J genes are TRBV7-9 and TRBJ1-1; TRBD1 matches at 9 bases. CDR3 size: 14 residues. Trimming at V came to 5 bases and at J to 4 bases, leaving 5 bases not matched to a gene. CDR1 is SEHNR and CDR2 is FQNEAQ in the germline V gene (reference sequence). CDR3 loop: CASSLPQGATEAFF. The CDR3 nucleotides read TGTGCCAGCAGCCTACCACAGGGGGCCACTGAAGCTTTCTTT.

For the CDR3, the DNA is TGTGCCAGTAGAGCACGGGACAGGGTCTCCGGTGAAGCTTTCTTT. It translates to CASRARDRVSGEAFF. The chain links TRBV2 to TRBJ1-1, with 9 bases lining up with TRBD1. The CDR3 has 15 amino acids. V was clipped by 9 bases and J by 7 bases; unmatched bases: 15. Germline CDR1 reads SNHLY; CDR2 reads FYNNEI.

The chain uses TRBV5-1 and TRBJ1-1; no reliable D call. Germline-derived CDR1 and CDR2 are SGHRS and YFSETQ. The length of the CDR3 is 14 residues. V lost 4 bases, J lost 5 bases, and 15 bases lay in between. The CDR3 spells CASSPREGRTEAFF. As DNA, the CDR3 is TGCGCCAGCAGCCCGAGGGAGGGAAGGACTGAAGCTTTCTTT.

The V gene is TRBV20-1, the J gene TRBJ2-7; D not resolved. Trimming left V 6 bases short and J 7 bases short, with 13 bases between. Germline loops: CDR1 DFQATT, CDR2 SNEGSKA (reference sequence). This CDR3 has 11 amino acids. In DNA form, the CDR3 reads TGCAGTGCCCACTACGCTAGGGAGCAGTACTTC. Protein product: CSAHYAREQYF.

This clone appeared a single time. This chain links TRBV7-8 with TRBJ2-2; a weak D match, TRBD2 (7 bases). Germline assignment: CDR1 SGHVS and CDR2 FQNEAQ. V lost 0 bases and J 4 bases, leaving 15 bases between the germline ends. This CDR3 has 17 amino acids. CDR3 bases: TGTGCCAGCAGCTTAGCGGGGGGGCAACTAGGCACCGGGGAGCTGTTTTTT. Encoded protein: CASSLAGGQLGTGELFF.

The chain has TRBV6-6 and TRBJ2-5; D might be TRBD2 (6 bases). The CDR3 contains 13 residues. Trimming removed 7 bases from V and 3 bases from J, with 12 bases in between. Germline loops: CDR1 MNHNY, CDR2 SVGAGI (reference sequence). The CDR3 here is CASTNPSEETQYF. Here the CDR3 DNA reads TGTGCCAGCACCAACCCTAGCGAAGAGACCCAGTACTTC.

The chain combines TRBV24-1 with TRBJ2-1; tentative D call: TRBD2 (6 bases). Between the trimmed V and J ends, which lost 6 bases and 3 bases, there was a span of 8 bases. Germline lookup yields CDR1 KGHDR and CDR2 SFDVKD. The CDR3 covers 13 residues. The CDR3 nucleotides read TGTGCCACCAGTCAAGCGGGCTACAATGAGCAGTTCTTC. It encodes CATSQAGYNEQFF.

The chain couples TRBV15 to TRBJ2-7; D is possibly TRBD2 (6 bases). Germline CDR1 reads LNHNV; CDR2 reads YYDKDF (reference sequence). Trimming shortened V by 5 bases and J by 5 bases, and 10 bases separated the two germline ends. CDR3 length: 12 amino acids. This CDR3 is CATSHLANEQYV. The CDR3 DNA follows: TGTGCCACCAGCCACCTAGCGAACGAGCAGTACGTC.

V usage is TRBV30 and J usage is TRBJ1-4; TRBD1 matches at 7 bases. With V trimmed by 0 bases and J by 5 bases, 6 bases remained unmatched. The CDR3 runs 15 residues. Looked up from germline, CDR1 is GTSNPN and CDR2 is SVGIG (reference sequence). DNA of the CDR3: TGTGCCTGGAGTGTAAAGACAGGGCTGAATGAAAAACTGTTTTTT. It encodes CAWSVKTGLNEKLFF.

This clone is a singleton in its sample. This rearrangement joins TRBV6-1 to TRBJ1-4, with 10 bases that match TRBD1. The CDR3 loop spans 16 amino acids. Germline V gene lookup returns CDR1 MNHNS and CDR2 SASEGT. V lost 3 bases and J lost 5; bases outside the gene matches: 6. CDR3 residues: CASSENPGQGNEKLFF. CDR3 coding DNA: TGTGCCAGCAGTGAGAACCCGGGACAGGGGAATGAAAAACTGTTTTTT.

V is TRBV2 and J is TRBJ2-1, with 8 positions matching TRBD2. Losses at the gene ends were 3 bases for V and 16 bases for J; bases not matched to a gene: 8. Germline assignment: CDR1 SNHLY and CDR2 FYNNEI. CDR3 length: 12 residues. CDR3 in amino acids: CASSDPGTSFFF. CDR3 DNA sequence: TGTGCCAGCAGTGATCCGGGGACTAGTTTCTTCTTC.

The rearrangement uses TRBV18 and TRBJ2-1; D may be TRBD2 (5 bases). From germline, CDR1 is KGHSH and CDR2 LQKENI. V lost 3 bases to trimming and J lost 14 bases, with 20 bases between them. The CDR3 is made up of 14 amino acids. Here the CDR3 reads CASSPRGLSTEEFF. Here the CDR3 DNA reads TGTGCCAGCTCACCGCGAGGGCTCTCTACGGAGGAGTTCTTC.

This rearrangement joins TRBV18 to TRBJ1-2, with 7 positions matching TRBD1. Trimming cost V 2 bases and J 0 bases; bases outside gene matches: 3. This CDR3 is built from 15 residues. Germline CDR1 reads KGHSH; CDR2 reads LQKENI. CDR3 in DNA: TGTGCCAGCTCACCAGGACAGGACCCTAACTATGGCTACACCTTC. It is translated as CASSPGQDPNYGYTF.

V usage is TRBV5-4 and J usage is TRBJ2-3, with a tentative D call TRBD2 (6 bases). CDR3 length: 16 amino acids. V shed 4 bases and J shed 1 base, with 16 bases lying between them. Germline loops: CDR1 SGHNT, CDR2 YYREEE (reference sequence). The CDR3 nucleotides read TGTGCCAGCAGCGGTGGGACTCTTACCGGCACAGATACGCAGTATTTT. Translating it yields CASSGGTLTGTDTQYF.

This sequence joins TRBV11-2 and TRBJ1-1; no firm D call. The CDR3 totals 11 residues. Germline V gene sequence: CDR1 SGHAT, CDR2 FQNNGV. Trimming left V 5 bases short and J 11 bases short, with 12 bases between. CDR3 in DNA: TGTGCCAGCAGCGCCCGACTGGCCGCTTTCTTT. Its protein product is CASSARLAAFF.

Here the CDR3 reads CASSRTATGTYNSPLHF. The CDR3 DNA reads TGTGCCAGCAGCCGTACAGCCACGGGGACCTATAATTCACCCCTCCACTTT. This chain connects TRBV3-1 (or the pseudogene TRBV3-2) to TRBJ1-6, with D uncertain. CDR1 is LGHDT and CDR2 is YNNKEL in the germline V gene (reference sequence). The CDR3 has 17 residues. Between the trimmed V and J ends, which lost 4 bases and 2 bases, there was a span of 15 bases.

J is TRBJ1-1 and V is TRBV3-1 (or the pseudogene TRBV3-2); D gene unclear. There are 14 residues in the CDR3. Germline CDR1 LGHDT, CDR2 YNNKEL (reference sequence). With 1 base removed from V and 1 base from J, the gap between germline ends came to 7 bases. The CDR3 spells CASSQGAGNTEAFF. CDR3 bases: TGTGCCAGCAGCCAAGGCGCAGGGAACACTGAAGCTTTCTTT.

The chain is built from TRBV12-3 or TRBV12-4 and TRBJ1-2; TRBD1 is a possible D gene (6 bases). Trimming removed 7 bases at V and 7 bases at J, with 13 bases between. This CDR3 is 12 amino acids long. CDR3: CASTPQGFGYTF. CDR3 bases: TGTGCCAGCACCCCCCAGGGGTTTGGCTACACCTTC.

V is TRBV5-8 and J is TRBJ1-1; unclear D gene. V was trimmed by 4 bases and J by 0 bases, leaving 13 bases between them. Per germline, CDR1 SGHTS and CDR2 YDEGEE. The CDR3 is 15 amino acids. Written as DNA, the CDR3 is TGTGCCAGCAGCGTCTCTTTTTCCCTGAACACTGAAGCTTTCTTT. This gives the protein CASSVSFSLNTEAFF.

In its sample, this clone was seen once. The genes are TRBV9 and TRBJ1-4; no definite D call. The germline V gene has CDR1 SGDLS and CDR2 YYNGEE. The CDR3 contains 15 residues. V was trimmed by 2 bases and J by 3 bases, leaving 11 bases between them. Here the CDR3 DNA reads TGTGCCAGCAGCGTCCAGGTCGCATCTAATGAAAAACTGTTTTTT. Translation: CASSVQVASNEKLFF. The complete variable domain, with remaining parts taken from reference TRBV9 and TRBJ1-4, reads DSGVTQTPKHLITATGQRVTLRCSPRSGDLSVYWYQQSLDQGLQFLIQYYNGEERAKGNILERFSAQQFPDLHSELNLSSLELGDSALYFCASSVQVASNEKLFFGSGTQLSVL.

This clone came up once. The chain has TRBV9 and TRBJ1-2, with 7 positions matching TRBD1. Per the germline V gene, CDR1 is SGDLS and CDR2 is YYNGEE. The CDR3 has 17 amino acids. Trimming cost V 3 bases and J 2 bases; bases outside gene matches: 13. CDR3: CASSEGERGTANYGYTF. The CDR3 DNA reads as TGTGCCAGCAGCGAGGGGGAAAGGGGGACAGCCAACTATGGCTACACCTTC.

The rearrangement joins TRBV7-2 to TRBJ1-3, with D unresolved. The V end lost 3 bases, the J end lost 7 bases, and 13 bases lay between the germline ends. CDR3 length equals 14 residues. In germline, CDR1 is SGHTA, CDR2 FQGNSA. The CDR3 nucleotides are TGTGCCAGCAGCTTCGTCCCCGTCGAGAACACCATATATTTT. Translated, it gives CASSFVPVENTIYF.